The entry below gives a single T cell receptor (beta chain) sequence along with its context. Antigen specificity is unknown. The study ran its PCR with 60 Vbeta and 13 Jbeta primers. TCRdb's copy holds only in-frame clones and misses some; the assay was immunoSEQ multiplex PCR. The profile covers about 160,000 clones, with approximately 82% appearing a single time and 4.9% taken by the ten largest. There are 16 residues in the CDR3. CDR1 and CDR2 from the germline V gene are SGHRS and YFSETQ. The V segment lost 0 bases and the J segment 5 bases; nucleotides outside the gene matches: 9. The data were obtained in a study of cytomegalovirus exposure and HLA in healthy donors. General study findings and limits: A link between a missense DCLRE1C variant and TCR beta V- and J-gene trimming emerged from a later analysis.

The receptor's source is a male donor in good health and CMV-seronegative. Sequenced material: PBMCs. This chain links TRBV5-1 with TRBJ1-2, with 8 bases fitting TRBD1. The CDR3 here is CASSLDTTGGSYGYTF. Written as DNA, the CDR3 is TGCGCCAGCAGCTTGGATACAACAGGGGGTAGTTATGGCTACACCTTC.